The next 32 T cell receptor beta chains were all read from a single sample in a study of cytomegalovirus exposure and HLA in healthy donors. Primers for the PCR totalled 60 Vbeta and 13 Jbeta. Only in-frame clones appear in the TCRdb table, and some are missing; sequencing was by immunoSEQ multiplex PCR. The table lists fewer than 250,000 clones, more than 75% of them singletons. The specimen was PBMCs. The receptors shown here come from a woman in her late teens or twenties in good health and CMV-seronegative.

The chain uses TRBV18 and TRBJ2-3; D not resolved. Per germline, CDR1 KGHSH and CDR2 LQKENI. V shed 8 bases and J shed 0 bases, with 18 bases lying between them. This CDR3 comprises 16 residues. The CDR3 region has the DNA TGTGCCAGCCGCACTCCGCAAAAGCTTAGCACAGATACGCAGTATTTT. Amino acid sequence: CASRTPQKLSTDTQYF.

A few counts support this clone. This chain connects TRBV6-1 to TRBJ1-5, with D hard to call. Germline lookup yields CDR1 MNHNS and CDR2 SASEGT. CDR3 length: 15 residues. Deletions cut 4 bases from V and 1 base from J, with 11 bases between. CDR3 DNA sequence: TGTGCCAGCAGTGGCGGGTGGCAGAGCAATCAGCCCCAGCATTTT. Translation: CASSGGWQSNQPQHF.

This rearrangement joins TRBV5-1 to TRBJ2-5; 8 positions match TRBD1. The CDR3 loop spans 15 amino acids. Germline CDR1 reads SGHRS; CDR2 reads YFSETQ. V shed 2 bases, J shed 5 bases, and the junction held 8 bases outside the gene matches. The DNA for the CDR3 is TGCGCCAGCAGCTTAACCGGACAGGGTGGGGAGACCCAGTACTTC. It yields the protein CASSLTGQGGETQYF.

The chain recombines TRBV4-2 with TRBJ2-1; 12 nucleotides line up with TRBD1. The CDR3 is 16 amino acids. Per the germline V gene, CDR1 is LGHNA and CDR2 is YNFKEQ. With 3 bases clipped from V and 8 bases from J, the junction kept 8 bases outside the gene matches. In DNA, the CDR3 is TGTGCCAGCAGCCAGCCGGGACAGGGGGCTGTCCATGAGCAGTTCTTC. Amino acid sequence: CASSQPGQGAVHEQFF.

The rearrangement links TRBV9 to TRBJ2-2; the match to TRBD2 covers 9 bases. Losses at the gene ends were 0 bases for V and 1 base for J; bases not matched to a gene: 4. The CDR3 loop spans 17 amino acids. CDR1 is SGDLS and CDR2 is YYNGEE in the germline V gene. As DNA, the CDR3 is TGTGCCAGCAGCGTAGGGGGGACTAGCCTGAACACCGGGGAGCTGTTTTTT. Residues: CASSVGGTSLNTGELFF.

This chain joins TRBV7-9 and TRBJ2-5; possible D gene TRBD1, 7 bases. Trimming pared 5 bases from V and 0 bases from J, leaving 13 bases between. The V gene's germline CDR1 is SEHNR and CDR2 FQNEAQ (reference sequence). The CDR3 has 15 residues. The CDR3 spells CASSGQAGNQETQYF. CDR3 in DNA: TGTGCCAGCAGCGGACAGGCGGGGAACCAAGAGACCCAGTACTTC.

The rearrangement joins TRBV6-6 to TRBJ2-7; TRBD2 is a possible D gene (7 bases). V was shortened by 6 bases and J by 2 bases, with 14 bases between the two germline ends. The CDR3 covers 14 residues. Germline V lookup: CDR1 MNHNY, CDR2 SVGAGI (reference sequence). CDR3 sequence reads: CASSQEGGAYEQYF. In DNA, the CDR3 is TGTGCCAGCAGCCAGGAGGGGGGGGCCTACGAGCAGTACTTC.

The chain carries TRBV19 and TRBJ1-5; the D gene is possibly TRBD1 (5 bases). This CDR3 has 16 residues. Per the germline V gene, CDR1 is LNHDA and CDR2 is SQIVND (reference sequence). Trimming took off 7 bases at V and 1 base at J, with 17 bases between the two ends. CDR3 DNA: TGTGCCAGTACCTCTCACGGGGGGGAAAGCAATCAGCCCCAGCATTTT. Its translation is CASTSHGGESNQPQHF.

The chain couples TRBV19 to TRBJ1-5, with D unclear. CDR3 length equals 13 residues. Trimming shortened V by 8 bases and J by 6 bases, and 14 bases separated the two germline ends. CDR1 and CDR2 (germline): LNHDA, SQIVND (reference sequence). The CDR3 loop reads CASLSAGGQPQHF. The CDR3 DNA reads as TGTGCCAGTTTGTCGGCAGGAGGTCAGCCCCAGCATTTT.

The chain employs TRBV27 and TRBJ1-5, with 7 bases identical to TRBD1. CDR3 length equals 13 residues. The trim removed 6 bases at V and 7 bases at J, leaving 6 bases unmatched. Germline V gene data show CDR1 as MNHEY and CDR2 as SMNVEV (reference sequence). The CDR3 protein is CASSQQGRQPQHF. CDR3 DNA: TGTGCCAGCAGCCAACAGGGGCGGCAGCCCCAGCATTTT.

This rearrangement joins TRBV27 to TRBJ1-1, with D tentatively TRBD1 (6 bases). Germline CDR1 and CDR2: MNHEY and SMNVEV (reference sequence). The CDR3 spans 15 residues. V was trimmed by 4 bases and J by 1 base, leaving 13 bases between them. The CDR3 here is CASSWGGGQNTEAFF. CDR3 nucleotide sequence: TGTGCCAGCAGTTGGGGGGGCGGACAGAACACTGAAGCTTTCTTT.

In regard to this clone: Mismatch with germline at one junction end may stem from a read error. In nucleotides, the CDR3 is TGTGCTAGCAGCTCCGGACGGGGGGAGACCCAGTACTTC. Its protein product is CASSSGRGETQYF. The V and J genes are TRBV7-7 and TRBJ2-5, with a weak D call TRBD2 (6 bases). The CDR3 runs to 13 residues. Germline V gene lookup returns CDR1 SSHAT and CDR2 FNYEAQ (reference sequence).

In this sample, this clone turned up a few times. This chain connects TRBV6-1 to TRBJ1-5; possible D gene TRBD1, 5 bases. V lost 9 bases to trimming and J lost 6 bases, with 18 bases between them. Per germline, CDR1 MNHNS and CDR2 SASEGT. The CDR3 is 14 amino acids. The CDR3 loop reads CASAGGIEGQPQHF. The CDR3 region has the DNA TGTGCCAGTGCCGGGGGGATTGAGGGTCAGCCCCAGCATTTT.

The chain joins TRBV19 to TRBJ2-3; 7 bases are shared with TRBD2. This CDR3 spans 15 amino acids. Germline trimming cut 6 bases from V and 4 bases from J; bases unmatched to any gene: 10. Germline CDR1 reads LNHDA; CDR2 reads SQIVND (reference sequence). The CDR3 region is CASSPLRGRADTQYF. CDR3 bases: TGTGCCAGTAGCCCACTGCGGGGGAGAGCAGATACGCAGTATTTT.

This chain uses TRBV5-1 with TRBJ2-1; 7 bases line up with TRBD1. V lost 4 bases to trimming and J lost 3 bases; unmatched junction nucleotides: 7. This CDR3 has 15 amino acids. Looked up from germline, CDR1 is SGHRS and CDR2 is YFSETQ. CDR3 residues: CASSRGQAVYNEQFF. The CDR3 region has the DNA TGCGCCAGCAGCAGGGGGCAAGCGGTCTACAATGAGCAGTTCTTC.

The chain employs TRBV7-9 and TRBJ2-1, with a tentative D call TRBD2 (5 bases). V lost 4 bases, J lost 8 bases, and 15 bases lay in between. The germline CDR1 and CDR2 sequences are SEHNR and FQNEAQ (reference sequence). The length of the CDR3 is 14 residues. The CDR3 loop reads CASSSPGIGDEQFF. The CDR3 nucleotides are TGTGCCAGCAGCTCCCCCGGGATCGGGGATGAGCAGTTCTTC.

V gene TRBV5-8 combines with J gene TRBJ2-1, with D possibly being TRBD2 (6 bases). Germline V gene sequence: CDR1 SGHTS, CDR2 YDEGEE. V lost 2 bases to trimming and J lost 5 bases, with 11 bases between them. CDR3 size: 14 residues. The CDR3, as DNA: TGTGCCAGCAGCTTCACCGGGACTCACAATGAGCAGTTCTTC. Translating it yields CASSFTGTHNEQFF.

The CDR3 is CASSPGVSASEQFF. The DNA of the CDR3 is TGTGCCAGCAGTCCAGGGGTCTCTGCGAGCGAGCAGTTCTTC. The rearrangement joins TRBV6-1 to TRBJ2-1; D is possibly TRBD1 (6 bases). The V and J ends lost 5 bases and 10 bases respectively, with 18 bases between them. From germline, CDR1 is MNHNS and CDR2 SASEGT. The CDR3 has 14 residues.

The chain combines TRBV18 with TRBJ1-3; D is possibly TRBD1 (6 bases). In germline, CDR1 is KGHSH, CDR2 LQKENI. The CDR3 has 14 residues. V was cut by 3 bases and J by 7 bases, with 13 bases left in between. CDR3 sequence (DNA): TGTGCCAGCTCACCGTCGAACAGGGAGAACACCATATATTTT. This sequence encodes CASSPSNRENTIYF.

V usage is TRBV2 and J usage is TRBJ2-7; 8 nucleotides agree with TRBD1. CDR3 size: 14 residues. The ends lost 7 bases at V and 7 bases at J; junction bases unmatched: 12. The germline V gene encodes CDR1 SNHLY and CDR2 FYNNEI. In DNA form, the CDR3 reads TGTGCCAGCACCCGGACAGGGACCATCGGGGAGCAGTACTTC. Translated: CASTRTGTIGEQYF.

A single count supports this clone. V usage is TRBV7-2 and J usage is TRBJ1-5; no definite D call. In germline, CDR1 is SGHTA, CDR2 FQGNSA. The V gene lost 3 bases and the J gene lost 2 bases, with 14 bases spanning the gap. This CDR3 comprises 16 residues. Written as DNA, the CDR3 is TGTGCCAGCAGCTTGGCCGGAGGGTTCGGCAATCAGCCCCAGCATTTT. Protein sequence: CASSLAGGFGNQPQHF.

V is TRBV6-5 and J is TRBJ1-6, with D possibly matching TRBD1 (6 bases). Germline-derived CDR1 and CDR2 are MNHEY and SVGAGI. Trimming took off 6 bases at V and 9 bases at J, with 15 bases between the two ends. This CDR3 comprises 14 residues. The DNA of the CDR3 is TGTGCCAGCAGACCGACAGGCGGCCCTTCACCCCTCCACTTT. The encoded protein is CASRPTGGPSPLHF.

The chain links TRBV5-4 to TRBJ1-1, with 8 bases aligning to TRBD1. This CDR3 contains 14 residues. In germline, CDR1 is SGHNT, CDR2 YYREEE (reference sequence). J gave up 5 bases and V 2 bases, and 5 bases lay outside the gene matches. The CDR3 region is CASSLPGTGTEAFF. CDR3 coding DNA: TGTGCCAGCAGCTTACCAGGGACAGGAACTGAAGCTTTCTTT.

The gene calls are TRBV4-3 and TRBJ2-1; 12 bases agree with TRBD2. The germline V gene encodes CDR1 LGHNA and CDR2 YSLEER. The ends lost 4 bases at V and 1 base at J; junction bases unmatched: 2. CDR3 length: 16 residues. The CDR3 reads CASSPSGRGSYNEQFF. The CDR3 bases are TGCGCCAGCAGCCCTAGCGGGAGGGGTTCCTACAATGAGCAGTTCTTC.

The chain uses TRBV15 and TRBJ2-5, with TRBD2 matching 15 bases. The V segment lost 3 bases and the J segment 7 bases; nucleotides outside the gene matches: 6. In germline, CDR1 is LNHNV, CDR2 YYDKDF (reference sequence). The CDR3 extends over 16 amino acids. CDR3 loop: CATSSGLAGGPVTQYF. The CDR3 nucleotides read TGTGCCACCAGCAGCGGACTAGCGGGGGGGCCCGTGACCCAGTACTTC. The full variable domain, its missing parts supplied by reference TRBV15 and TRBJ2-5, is DAMVIQNPRYQVTQFGKPVTLSCSQTLNHNVMYWYQQKSSQAPKLLFHYYDKDFNNEADTPDNFQSRRPNTSFCFLDIRSPGLGDTAMYLCATSSGLAGGPVTQYFGPGTRLLVL.

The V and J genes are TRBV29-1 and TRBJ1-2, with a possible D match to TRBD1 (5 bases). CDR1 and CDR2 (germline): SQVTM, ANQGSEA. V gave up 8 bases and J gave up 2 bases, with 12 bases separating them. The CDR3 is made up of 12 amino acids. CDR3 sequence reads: CSLREGNYGYTF. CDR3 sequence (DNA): TGCAGCCTACGGGAGGGGAACTATGGCTACACCTTC.

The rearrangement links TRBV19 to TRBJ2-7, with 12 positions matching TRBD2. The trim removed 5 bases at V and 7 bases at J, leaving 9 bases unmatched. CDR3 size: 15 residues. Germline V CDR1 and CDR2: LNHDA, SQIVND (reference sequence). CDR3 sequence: CASSLLAGGSKEQYF. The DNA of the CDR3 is TGTGCCAGTAGTCTACTAGCGGGAGGCTCAAAGGAGCAGTACTTC. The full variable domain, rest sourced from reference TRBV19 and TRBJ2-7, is DGGITQSPKYLFRKEGQNVTLSCEQNLNHDAMYWYRQDPGQGLRLIYYSQIVNDFQKGDIAEGYSVSREKKESFPLTVTSAQKNPTAFYLCASSLLAGGSKEQYFGPGTRLTVT.

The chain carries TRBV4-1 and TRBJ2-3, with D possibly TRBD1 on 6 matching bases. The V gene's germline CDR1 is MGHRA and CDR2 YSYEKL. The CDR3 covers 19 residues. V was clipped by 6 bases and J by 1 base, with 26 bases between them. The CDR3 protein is CASRPNSGTRSQGTDTQYF. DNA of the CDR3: TGCGCCAGCAGGCCGAATTCCGGGACACGGTCTCAGGGCACAGATACGCAGTATTTT.

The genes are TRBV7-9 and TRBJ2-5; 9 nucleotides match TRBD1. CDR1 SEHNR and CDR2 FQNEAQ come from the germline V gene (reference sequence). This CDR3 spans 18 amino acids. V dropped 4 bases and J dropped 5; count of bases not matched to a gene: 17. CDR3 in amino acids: CASSSPGQGYIWPETQYF. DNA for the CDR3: TGTGCCAGCAGCTCCCCGGGACAGGGTTATATTTGGCCTGAGACCCAGTACTTC.

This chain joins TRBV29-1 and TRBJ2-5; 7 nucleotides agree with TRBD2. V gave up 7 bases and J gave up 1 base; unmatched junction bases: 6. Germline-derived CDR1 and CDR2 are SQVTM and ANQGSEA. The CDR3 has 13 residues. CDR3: CSASRGSQETQYF. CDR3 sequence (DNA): TGCAGCGCCTCCCGCGGGAGCCAAGAGACCCAGTACTTC.

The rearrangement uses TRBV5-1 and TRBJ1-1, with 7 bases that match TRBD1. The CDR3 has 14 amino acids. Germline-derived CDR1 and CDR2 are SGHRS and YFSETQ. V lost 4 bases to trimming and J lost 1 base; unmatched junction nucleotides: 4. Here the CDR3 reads CASSVGQTNTEAFF. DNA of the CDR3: TGCGCCAGCAGCGTGGGACAGACGAACACTGAAGCTTTCTTT.

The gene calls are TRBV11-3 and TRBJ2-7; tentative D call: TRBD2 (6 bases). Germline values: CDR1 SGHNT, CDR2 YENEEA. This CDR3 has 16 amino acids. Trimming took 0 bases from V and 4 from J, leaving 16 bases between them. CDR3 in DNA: TGTGCCAGCAGCTTAGATCGGGACTGGGGACTTTACGAGCAGTACTTC. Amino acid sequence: CASSLDRDWGLYEQYF.